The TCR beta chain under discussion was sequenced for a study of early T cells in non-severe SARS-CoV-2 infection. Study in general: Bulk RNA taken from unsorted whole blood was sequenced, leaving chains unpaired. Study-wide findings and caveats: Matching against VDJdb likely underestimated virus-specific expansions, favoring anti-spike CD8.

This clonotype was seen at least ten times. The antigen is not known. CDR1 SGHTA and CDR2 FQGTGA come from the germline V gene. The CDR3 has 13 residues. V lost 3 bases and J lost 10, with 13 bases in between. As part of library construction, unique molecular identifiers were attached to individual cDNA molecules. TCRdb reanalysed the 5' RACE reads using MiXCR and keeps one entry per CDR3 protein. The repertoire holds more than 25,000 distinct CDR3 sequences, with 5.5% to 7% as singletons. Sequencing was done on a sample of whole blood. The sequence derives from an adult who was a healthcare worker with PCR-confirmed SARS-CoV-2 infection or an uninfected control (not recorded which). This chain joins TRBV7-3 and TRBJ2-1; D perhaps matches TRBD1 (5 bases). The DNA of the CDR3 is TGTGCCAGCAGCTTGTCCCCCCGGACAGAGCAGTTCTTC. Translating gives CASSLSPRTEQFF. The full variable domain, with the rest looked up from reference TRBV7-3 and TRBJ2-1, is GAGVSQTPSNKVTEKGKYVELRCDPISGHTALYWYRQSLGQGPEFLIYFQGTGAADDSGLPNDRFFAVRPEGSVSTLKIQRTERGDSAVYLCASSLSPRTEQFFGPGTRLTVL.